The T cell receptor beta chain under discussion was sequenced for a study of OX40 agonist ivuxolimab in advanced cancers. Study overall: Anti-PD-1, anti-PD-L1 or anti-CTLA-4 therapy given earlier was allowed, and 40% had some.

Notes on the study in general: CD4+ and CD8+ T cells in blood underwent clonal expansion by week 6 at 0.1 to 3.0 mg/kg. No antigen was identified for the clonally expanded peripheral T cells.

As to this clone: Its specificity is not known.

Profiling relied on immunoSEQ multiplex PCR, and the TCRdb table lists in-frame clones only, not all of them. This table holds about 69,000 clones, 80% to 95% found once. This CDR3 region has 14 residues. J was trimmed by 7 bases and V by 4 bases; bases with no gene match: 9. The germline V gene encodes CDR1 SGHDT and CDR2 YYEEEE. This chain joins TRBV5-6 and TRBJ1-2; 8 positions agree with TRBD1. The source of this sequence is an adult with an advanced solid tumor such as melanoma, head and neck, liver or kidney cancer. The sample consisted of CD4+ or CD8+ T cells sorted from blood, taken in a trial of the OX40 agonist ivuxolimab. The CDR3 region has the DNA TGTGCCAGCAGCGCTGGGACAGGAACTCTTGGCTACACCTTC. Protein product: CASSAGTGTLGYTF.